This section outlines one T cell receptor (beta chain) sequence together with its context. What it binds is unknown. The data originate from a study of Ad26.COV2.S vaccination and SARS-CoV-2 variants. The overall study: Participant was drawn from the COV1001 Ad26.COV2.S trial arm. Donor got 5x10^10 or 1x10^11 viral particles of Ad26.COV2.S.

Notes on the study in general: Recipients given vaccine exceeded placebo recipients in spike-specific TCR breadth. Vaccinated and placebo-treated recipients had similar non-spike TCR breadth.

Treatment reported: approximately 18 received Ad26.COV2.S at low or high dose, single or two shots; 5 received placebo; per-sample allocation not given. The samples date from day 63 after the first vaccine or placebo injection. Looked up from germline, CDR1 is MNHEY and CDR2 is SVGAGI. With V trimmed by 0 bases and J by 8 bases, 5 bases remained unmatched. The CDR3 runs 14 residues. Method: immunoSEQ multiplex PCR; TCRdb's copy keeps in-frame clones and lacks some. This sample has roughly 460,000 clones, with 89% found just once. The chain combines TRBV6-5 with TRBJ2-3, with TRBD2 identical over 7 bases. Sample: peripheral blood, taken in a trial of Ad26.COV2.S vaccine versus placebo. The source is a person aged 18 to 59 who received the Ad26.COV2.S COVID-19 vaccine or a placebo. CDR3 bases: TGTGCCAGCAGTTACTCGAGGGAGGGAGTTACGCAGTATTTT. Amino acids: CASSYSREGVTQYF.